This TCR beta chain was sequenced in a study of T cell clonality in common variable immunodeficiency. Findings and limits, study-wide: Compared with controls, CVID subjects had fewer shared TCRbeta clones.

Assay: immunoSEQ multiplex PCR; the TCRdb copy retains only in-frame clones and omits some. The sample contains 45,000 to 65,000 clones, none of them singletons. This clone was detected ten times or more. Its antigen is unknown. The CDR3 extends 3 residues past the end of the read, so its final part is completed from the germline J gene. The CDR3 is made up of 15 amino acids. Trimming took 2 bases from V and 2 from J, leaving 15 bases between them. Germline lookup yields CDR1 DFQATT and CDR2 SNEGSKA (reference sequence). This rearrangement joins TRBV20-1 to TRBJ2-5, with D possibly being TRBD1 (6 bases). Source material: peripheral blood mononuclear cells. This TCR was sampled from a person aged 18 to 70 in good health. The CDR3 bases that were read are TGCAGTGCTAGAATGGACAGCAAGCGGCAAGAGACC. Residues: CSARMDSKRQET. The entire CDR3 reads CSARMDSKRQETQYF.